This TCR beta chain was profiled in a study of blood T cell repertoires in COVID-19 (dated by TCRdb to about 2020). For context, the study as a whole: Samples from collaborators originated in the United States, Italy and Spain and spanned both the acute and convalescent phases of COVID-19. The prospective study material was composed of cDNA or gDNA derived from T cells, B-cell-depleted T cells, or PBMCs. Subjects who had been exposed to COVID-19, were actively infected with it, or had recovered from it provided the deeply sampled blood TCRbeta repertoires that made up the dataset. The repertoires were released in a freely available public database intended as a resource for research on the immune response to SARS-CoV-2. Samples came from the ongoing ImmuneRACE study (first 160 participants) plus 1,254 subjects from 6 global collaborators. Nearly every sample came with metadata listing a de-identified subject ID, COVID-19 status, age in years and sex. HLA class I and class II types, where available, came from metadata supplied by the sample provider rather than from assay-based typing.

Between the V and J ends, shortened by 6 bases and 5 bases respectively, the junction contains 11 bases. From the cysteine up to the phenylalanine, the CDR3 has a length of 11 residues. Only the CDR3 DNA stays, 33 bases, in frame from base 1. The germline V gene encodes CDR1 DFQATT and CDR2 SNEGSKA (reference sequence). The immunoSEQ Assay, a bias-controlled multiplex PCR, was used to amplify TCRbeta CDR3 regions from genomic DNA. The original methods were these. The number of nucleated cells in each sample was estimated by amplification of reference gene primers within the assay. Sequence reads were collapsed and filtered to measure the absolute abundance of every unique TCRbeta CDR3 rearrangement. For each sample, productive Simpson clonality was calculated by taking the square root of Simpson's diversity index across productive rearrangements. This immuneACCESS table, as held by TCRdb, lists in-frame sequences with V and J called but not all clones. Of the missing ones, under half trace to an unresolved V gene in checked studies; the others have no known cause. V and J calls and clone size are as listed in that table; D and trimming were resolved from the DNA. The sample profile shows 90,000 to 130,000 clones; just over 70% of them were found once. Roughly 2% of the sample lies in the top ten.

This clone was seen once. Its binding antigen is unknown. No base quality values were provided; no much bigger clone lies one nucleotide off. Study-wide conclusions, independent of this receptor: The quantity of clinical and demographic metadata differed by source and by participant and was supplied without curation.

The collaborating institutions used their own protocols to collect whole blood in K2EDTA tubes. For TCRbeta analysis, collaborator samples were shipped as frozen whole blood, as isolated PBMCs, or as DNA extracted from either sample type. The chain was built from TRBV20-1 and TRBJ2-7, with the D gene too uncertain to name. This receptor was obtained from a woman aged 40 to 50 with acute or convalescent COVID-19. The sequencing sample was made of peripheral blood. The CDR3 loop reads CSATPLNEQYF. The bases are TGCAGTGCCACTCCCCTTAACGAGCAGTACTTC.